What follows are 15 T cell receptor beta chains derived from one specimen sequenced in a study of OX40 agonist ivuxolimab in advanced cancers. The data were produced by immunoSEQ multiplex PCR, yet TCRdb's version contains in-frame clones alone and is incomplete. Altogether about 27,000 clones are present, approximately 80% being singletons, with the ten largest covering 32%. The sequencing here drew on CD4+ or CD8+ T cells sorted from blood, taken in a trial of the OX40 agonist ivuxolimab. These receptor sequences come from an adult with an advanced solid tumor such as melanoma, head and neck, liver or kidney cancer.

The table lists this clone with a count of one. The V and J genes are TRBV6-1 and TRBJ2-7; 10 bases map to TRBD1. Germline-derived CDR1 and CDR2 are MNHNS and SASEGT. There are 15 residues in the CDR3. Unmatched junction bases numbered 7, after V lost 4 bases and J lost 4 bases. CDR3 in amino acids: CASSGTGQGVYEQYF. Written as DNA, the CDR3 is TGTGCCAGCAGTGGCACCGGACAGGGGGTTTACGAGCAGTACTTC.

The CDR3: CASSTRRQGATNEKLFF. The CDR3 DNA follows: TGTGCCAGCAGTACCCGACGACAGGGGGCAACTAATGAAAAACTGTTTTTT. V usage is TRBV28 and J usage is TRBJ1-4; 9 nucleotides match TRBD1. The CDR3 runs to 17 residues. CDR1 MDHEN and CDR2 SYDVKM come from the germline V gene. Trimming removed 5 bases from V and 0 bases from J; junction bases left unmatched: 7.

This chain joins TRBV4-1 and TRBJ1-2; D is undetermined. V lost 4 bases and J lost 8, with 17 bases in between. The CDR3 extends over 14 amino acids. Per the germline V gene, CDR1 is MGHRA and CDR2 is YSYEKL. The CDR3 nucleotides are TGCGCCAGCAGCCCTACGGCTACAAAGGTGGGCTACACCTTC. Residues: CASSPTATKVGYTF.

This rearrangement joins TRBV7-9 to TRBJ2-5; TRBD2 agrees at 12 bases. The J call may be incorrect, as the DNA end agrees better with TRBJ2-7. Per the germline V gene, CDR1 is SEHNR and CDR2 is FQNEAQ (reference sequence). CDR3 length: 19 amino acids. The CDR3 is CASSGHMLAGGPSSYEQYF. In DNA form, the CDR3 reads TGTGCCAGCAGCGGCCACATGCTAGCGGGAGGGCCTAGCTCCTACGAGCAGTACTTC.

The rearrangement uses TRBV9 and TRBJ1-5, with D possibly TRBD1 on 6 matching bases. Trimming pared 3 bases from V and 3 bases from J, leaving 10 bases between. This CDR3 spans 14 amino acids. Germline CDR1 and CDR2: SGDLS and YYNGEE. CDR3 residues: CASSETGTNQPQHF. The CDR3, as DNA: TGTGCCAGCAGCGAAACAGGGACCAATCAGCCCCAGCATTTT.

The J gene is TRBJ2-1, the V gene TRBV7-9, with 12 bases matching TRBD2. The length of the CDR3 is 17 residues. J lost 1 base, V lost 6 bases, and 7 bases had no gene match. The germline V gene encodes CDR1 SEHNR and CDR2 FQNEAQ (reference sequence). The CDR3 DNA reads as TGTGCCAGCAGTTTCCCGACTAGCGGGGGTTCCTACAATGAGCAGTTCTTC. It codes for CASSFPTSGGSYNEQFF.

The CDR3 reads CASSERRFPGQGPASTGELFF. CDR3 nucleotide sequence: TGTGCCAGCAGTGAACGAAGGTTCCCGGGACAGGGACCCGCGAGCACCGGGGAGCTGTTTTTT. This chain connects TRBV2 to TRBJ2-2; 9 nucleotides line up with TRBD1. J lost 4 bases, V lost 2 bases, and 20 bases had no gene match. Germline V CDR1 and CDR2: SNHLY, FYNNEI. This CDR3 comprises 21 residues.

The chain links TRBV13 to TRBJ2-6; D not resolved. The V gene's germline CDR1 is PRHDT and CDR2 FYEKMQ (reference sequence). The CDR3 totals 13 residues. V was trimmed by 9 bases and J by 0 bases, leaving 6 bases between them. In nucleotides, the CDR3 is TGTGCCAGTTCCCTCTCTGGGGCCAACGTCCTGACTTTC. Its protein product is CASSLSGANVLTF.

Turning to this clone: Other nucleotide sequences from this sample produce the same CDR3. The chain couples TRBV9 to TRBJ2-7; the D gene is possibly TRBD2 (7 bases). The V and J ends lost 0 bases and 2 bases respectively, with 9 bases between them. The V gene's germline CDR1 is SGDLS and CDR2 YYNGEE. This CDR3 is 14 amino acids long. As DNA, the CDR3 is TGTGCCAGCAGCGTAGGAGGGGGGGCCTACGAGCAGTACTTC. Translating gives CASSVGGGAYEQYF. The whole variable domain, remainder taken from reference TRBV9 and TRBJ2-7, is DSGVTQTPKHLITATGQRVTLRCSPRSGDLSVYWYQQSLDQGLQFLIQYYNGEERAKGNILERFSAQQFPDLHSELNLSSLELGDSALYFCASSVGGGAYEQYFGPGTRLTVT.

CDR3 loop: CASSKVADTQYF. CDR3 DNA: TGTGCCAGCAGTAAGGTTGCAGATACGCAGTATTTT. This rearrangement joins TRBV6-6 to TRBJ2-3; no definite D call. V was cut by 5 bases and J by 4 bases, with 7 bases left in between. The CDR3 spans 12 residues. Germline CDR1 reads MNHNY; CDR2 reads SVGAGI (reference sequence).

The V and J genes are TRBV29-1 and TRBJ1-4; 11 positions agree with TRBD1. Germline CDR1 is SQVTM and CDR2 is ANQGSEA. J lost 2 bases, V lost 3 bases, and 5 bases had no gene match. There are 16 residues in the CDR3. This chain's CDR3 is CSVEGDRGDTNEKLFF. DNA of the CDR3: TGCAGCGTTGAGGGGGACAGGGGGGACACTAATGAAAAACTGTTTTTT.

This clone was seen only once. The rearrangement uses TRBV6-5 and TRBJ1-2; D unresolved. Trimming shortened V by 5 bases and J by 8 bases, and 12 bases separated the two germline ends. The CDR3 totals 12 residues. From germline, CDR1 is MNHEY and CDR2 SVGAGI. The CDR3 DNA sequence: TGTGCCAGCAGTCCCGGGTTCGGCGGCTACACCTTC. This translates into CASSPGFGGYTF.

V gene TRBV7-9 combines with J gene TRBJ2-1; tentatively, D is TRBD2 (5 bases). Germline loops: CDR1 SEHNR, CDR2 FQNEAQ (reference sequence). V dropped 5 bases and J dropped 10 bases, with 9 bases sitting between them. The CDR3 extends over 11 amino acids. The CDR3 DNA reads as TGTGCCAGCAGCGCTAGCTGGGAGCAGTTCTTC. This encodes CASSASWEQFF.

The V and J genes are TRBV5-6 and TRBJ2-7, with a weak D call TRBD1 (5 bases). The CDR3 contains 15 residues. Trimming left V 0 bases short and J 0 bases short, with 10 bases between. Germline V CDR1 and CDR2: SGHDT, YYEEEE. CDR3 amino acids: CASSLVQGSSYEQYF. The DNA for the CDR3 is TGTGCCAGCAGCTTGGTTCAGGGAAGCTCCTACGAGCAGTACTTC.

This clone was detected only a few times. V gene TRBV28 combines with J gene TRBJ1-1; 7 bases are shared with TRBD1. The V gene's germline CDR1 is MDHEN and CDR2 SYDVKM. This CDR3 comprises 13 residues. The junction had 6 bases not matched to a gene; V was cut back by 6 bases and J by 5 bases. The CDR3 is CASRTGHSTEAFF. Written as DNA, the CDR3 is TGTGCCAGCAGGACAGGGCATTCTACTGAAGCTTTCTTT. Variable domain in full (rest from reference TRBV28 and TRBJ1-1): DVKVTQSSRYLVKRTGEKVFLECVQDMDHENMFWYRQDPGLGLRLIYFSYDVKMKEKGDIPEGYSVSREKKERFSLILESASTNQTSMYLCASRTGHSTEAFFGQGTRLTVV.